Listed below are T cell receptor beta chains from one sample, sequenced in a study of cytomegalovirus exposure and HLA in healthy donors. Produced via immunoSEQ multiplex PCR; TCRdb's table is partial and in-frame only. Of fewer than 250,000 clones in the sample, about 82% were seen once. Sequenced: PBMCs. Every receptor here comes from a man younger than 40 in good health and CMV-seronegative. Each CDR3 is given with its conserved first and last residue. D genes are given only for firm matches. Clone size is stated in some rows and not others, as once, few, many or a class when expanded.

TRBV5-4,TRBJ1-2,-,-,TGTGCCAGCAGCGACACCCAGGTTAACTATGGCTACACCTTC,CASSDTQVNYGYTF
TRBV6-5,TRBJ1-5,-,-,TGTGCCAGCGGGGGGGGATATAGCAATCAGCCCCAGCATTTT,CASGGGYSNQPQHF
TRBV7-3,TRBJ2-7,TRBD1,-,TGTGCCAGCAGCCAAACCGGGACAGGGGGCGAATACGAGCAGTACTTC,CASSQTGTGGEYEQYF
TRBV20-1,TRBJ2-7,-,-,TGCAGTGCTAGGAGGGAGTACGAGCAGTACTTC,CSARREYEQYF
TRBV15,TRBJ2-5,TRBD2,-,TGTGCCACCAGCAGCGATGCGGGGGGGGGAGAGACCCAGTACTTC,CATSSDAGGGETQYF
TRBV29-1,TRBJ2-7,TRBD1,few,TGCAGCGTCCTACAGCCGGGACAGACCTACGAGCAGTACTTC,CSVLQPGQTYEQYF
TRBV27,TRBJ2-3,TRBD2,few,TGTGCCAGCAGTTTCGGACTAGCGGGGGAGGATACGCAGTATTTT,CASSFGLAGEDTQYF
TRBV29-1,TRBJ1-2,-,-,TGCAGCGTTGAAGGACACGCCGGCTATGGCTACACCTTC,CSVEGHAGYGYTF
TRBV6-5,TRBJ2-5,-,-,TGTGCCAGCAGTTACGGGGGCGTGGAGACCCAGTACTTC,CASSYGGVETQYF
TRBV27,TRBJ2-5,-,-,TGTGCCAGCATATCCCACACAGGGAGTCAAGAGACCCAGTACTTC,CASISHTGSQETQYF
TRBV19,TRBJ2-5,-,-,TGTGCCAGTAGCACGCATCGGACAGTAGGGCAAGAGACCCAGTACTTC,CASSTHRTVGQETQYF
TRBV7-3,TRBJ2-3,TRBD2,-,TGTGCCAGCAGCCGCGGGGGGGCGGCAGATACGCAGTATTTT,CASSRGGAADTQYF
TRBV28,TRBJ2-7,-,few,TGTGCCAGCAGTACTGACATTTGGTCGGACGAGCAGTACTTC,CASSTDIWSDEQYF
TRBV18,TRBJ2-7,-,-,TGTGCCAGCTCACCGAGTAGGGGCCCGGTTGAAGAGCAGTACTTC,CASSPSRGPVEEQYF
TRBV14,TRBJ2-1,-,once,TGTGCCAGCAGTGGGGGGGCGATTTACGTTGAGCAGTTCTTC,CASSGGAIYVEQFF
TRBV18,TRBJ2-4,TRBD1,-,TGTGCCAGCTCACCACCGGGACAGGGGCTAGCCAAAAACATTCAGTACTTC,CASSPPGQGLAKNIQYF
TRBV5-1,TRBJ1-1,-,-,TGCGCCAGCAGCGACAGACCGAACACTGAAGCTTTCTTT,CASSDRPNTEAFF
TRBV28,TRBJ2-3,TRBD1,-,TGTGCCAGCAGTTTATTAGGGGGCGCGAATACGCAGTATTTT,CASSLLGGANTQYF
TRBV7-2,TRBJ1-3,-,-,TGTGCCAGCTCTTTTTCGGGGGGTCGCTCTGGAAACACCATATATTTT,CASSFSGGRSGNTIYF
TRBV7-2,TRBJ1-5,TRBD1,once,TGTGCCAGCAGCCTACAGGGGCACCCCAATCAGCCCCAGCATTTT,CASSLQGHPNQPQHF
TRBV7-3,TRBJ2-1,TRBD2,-,TGTGCCAGCAGCTTAGCTAGCGGGGGATACAATGAGCAGTTCTTC,CASSLASGGYNEQFF